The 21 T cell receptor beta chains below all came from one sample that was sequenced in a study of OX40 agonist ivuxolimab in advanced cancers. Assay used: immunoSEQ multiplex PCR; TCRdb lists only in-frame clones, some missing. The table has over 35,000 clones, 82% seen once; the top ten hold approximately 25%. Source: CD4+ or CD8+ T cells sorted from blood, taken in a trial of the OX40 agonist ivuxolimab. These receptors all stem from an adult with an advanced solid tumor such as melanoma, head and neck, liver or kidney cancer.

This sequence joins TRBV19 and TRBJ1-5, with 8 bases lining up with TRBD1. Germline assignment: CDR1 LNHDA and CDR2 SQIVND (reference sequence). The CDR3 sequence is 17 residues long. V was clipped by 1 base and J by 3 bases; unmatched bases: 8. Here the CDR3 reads CASSIAGQGPHNQPQHF. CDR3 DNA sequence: TGTGCCAGTAGTATAGCCGGACAGGGACCTCACAATCAGCCCCAGCATTTT.

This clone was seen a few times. The CDR3 is CASSLGLTSGYTF. In DNA, the CDR3 is TGTGCCAGCAGCTTAGGGTTGACTAGCGGCTACACCTTC. The chain links TRBV7-2 to TRBJ1-2; D remains ambiguous. The CDR3 contains 13 residues. With 1 base removed from V and 8 bases from J, the gap between germline ends came to 11 bases. Germline V lookup: CDR1 SGHTA, CDR2 FQGNSA.

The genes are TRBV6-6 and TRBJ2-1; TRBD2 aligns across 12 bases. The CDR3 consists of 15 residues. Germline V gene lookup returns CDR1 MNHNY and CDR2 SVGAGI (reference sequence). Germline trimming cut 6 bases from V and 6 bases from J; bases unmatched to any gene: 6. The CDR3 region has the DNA TGTGCCAGCAGCCCGACTAGCGGGAGTTTCAATGAGCAGTTCTTC. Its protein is CASSPTSGSFNEQFF.

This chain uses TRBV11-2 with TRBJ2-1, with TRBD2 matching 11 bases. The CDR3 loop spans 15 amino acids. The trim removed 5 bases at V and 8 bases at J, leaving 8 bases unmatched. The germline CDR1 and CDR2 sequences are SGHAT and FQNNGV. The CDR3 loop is CASSPILAGVHEQFF. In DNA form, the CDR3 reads TGTGCCAGCAGCCCAATACTAGCGGGAGTCCATGAGCAGTTCTTC.

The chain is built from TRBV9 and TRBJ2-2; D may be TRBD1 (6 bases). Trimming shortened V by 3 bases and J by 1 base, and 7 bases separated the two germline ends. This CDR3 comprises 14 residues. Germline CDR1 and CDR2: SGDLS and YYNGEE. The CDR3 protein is CASSGQVNTGELFF. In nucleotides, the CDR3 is TGTGCCAGCAGCGGACAGGTGAACACCGGGGAGCTGTTTTTT.

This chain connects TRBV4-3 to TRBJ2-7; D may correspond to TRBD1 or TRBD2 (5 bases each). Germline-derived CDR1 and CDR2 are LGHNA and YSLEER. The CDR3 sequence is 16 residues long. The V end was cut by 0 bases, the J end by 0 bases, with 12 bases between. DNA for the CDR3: TGCGCCAGCAGCCAAGATCATCTGGGGACCTCCTACGAGCAGTACTTC. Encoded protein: CASSQDHLGTSYEQYF.

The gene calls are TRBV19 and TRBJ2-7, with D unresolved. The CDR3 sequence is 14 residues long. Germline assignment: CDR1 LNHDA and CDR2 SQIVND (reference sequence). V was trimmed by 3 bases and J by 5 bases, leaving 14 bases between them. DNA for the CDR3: TGTGCCAGTAGTATTGTAGGCCTGGGTAACGAGCAGTACTTC. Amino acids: CASSIVGLGNEQYF. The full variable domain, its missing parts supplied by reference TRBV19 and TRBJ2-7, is DGGITQSPKYLFRKEGQNVTLSCEQNLNHDAMYWYRQDPGQGLRLIYYSQIVNDFQKGDIAEGYSVSREKKESFPLTVTSAQKNPTAFYLCASSIVGLGNEQYFGPGTRLTVT.

The CDR3 coding sequence is TGTGCCAGAAAAGACTTGCTAGCGGGAGATCAAGAGACCCAGTACTTC. Its translation: CARKDLLAGDQETQYF. V and J are TRBV5-3 and TRBJ2-5; 10 bases match TRBD2. TRBV5-3 is assigned to the ORF class and has an uncertain function. The CDR3 loop spans 16 amino acids. V shed 6 bases, J shed 2 bases, and the junction held 10 bases outside the gene matches.

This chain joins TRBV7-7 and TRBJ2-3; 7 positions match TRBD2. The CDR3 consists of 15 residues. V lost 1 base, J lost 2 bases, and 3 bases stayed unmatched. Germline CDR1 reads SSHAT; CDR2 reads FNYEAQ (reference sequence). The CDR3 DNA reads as TGTGCCAGCAGCTTAGGACTAGCTAACACAGATACGCAGTATTTT. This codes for CASSLGLANTDTQYF. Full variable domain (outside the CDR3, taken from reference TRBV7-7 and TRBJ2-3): GAGVSQSPRYKVTKRGQDVTLRCDPISSHATLYWYQQALGQGPEFLTYFNYEAQPDKSGLPSDRFSAERPEGSISTLTIQRTEQRDSAMYRCASSLGLANTDTQYFGPGTRLTVL.

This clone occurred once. The CDR3 sequence is CASSLYGGRTGELFF. DNA for the CDR3: TGTGCCAGCAGTTTATACGGGGGTAGGACCGGGGAGCTGTTTTTT. This chain connects TRBV2 to TRBJ2-2, with D perhaps matching TRBD2 (6 bases). Germline lookup yields CDR1 SNHLY and CDR2 FYNNEI. This CDR3 region has 15 residues. V was clipped by 5 bases and J by 5 bases, with 15 bases between them.

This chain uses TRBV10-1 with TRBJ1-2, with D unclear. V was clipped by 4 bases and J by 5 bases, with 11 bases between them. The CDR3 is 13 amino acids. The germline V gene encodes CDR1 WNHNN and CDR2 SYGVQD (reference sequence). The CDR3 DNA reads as TGCGCCAGCAGTGGGCCCGGTGGTTATGGCTACACCTTC. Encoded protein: CASSGPGGYGYTF.

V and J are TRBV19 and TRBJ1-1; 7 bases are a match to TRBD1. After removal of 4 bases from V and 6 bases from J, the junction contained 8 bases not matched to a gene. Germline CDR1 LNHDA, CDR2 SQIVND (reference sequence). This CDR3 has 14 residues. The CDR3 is CASSNLDRVAEAFF. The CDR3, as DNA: TGTGCCAGTAGTAATCTCGACAGGGTGGCTGAAGCTTTCTTT.

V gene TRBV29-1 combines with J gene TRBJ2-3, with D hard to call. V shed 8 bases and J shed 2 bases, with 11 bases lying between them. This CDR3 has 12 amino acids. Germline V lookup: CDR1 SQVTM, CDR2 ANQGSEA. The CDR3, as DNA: TGCAGCCACCAACCCGTCACAGATACGCAGTATTTT. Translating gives CSHQPVTDTQYF.

CDR3 amino acids: CASKGQGAGETQYF. The CDR3 bases are TGTGCCAGCAAGGGACAGGGGGCGGGTGAGACCCAGTACTTC. The chain joins TRBV2 to TRBJ2-5; TRBD1 matches 12 bases. Germline trimming cut 7 bases from V and 5 bases from J; bases unmatched to any gene: 5. Per germline, CDR1 SNHLY and CDR2 FYNNEI. CDR3 length: 14 amino acids.

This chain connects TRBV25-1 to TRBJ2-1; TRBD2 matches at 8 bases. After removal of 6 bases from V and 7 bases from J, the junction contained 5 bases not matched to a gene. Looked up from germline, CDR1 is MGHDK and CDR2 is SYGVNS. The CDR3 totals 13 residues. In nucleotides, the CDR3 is TGTGCCAGCAGCCGTCGGGGGGGGAATGAGCAGTTCTTC. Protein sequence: CASSRRGGNEQFF.

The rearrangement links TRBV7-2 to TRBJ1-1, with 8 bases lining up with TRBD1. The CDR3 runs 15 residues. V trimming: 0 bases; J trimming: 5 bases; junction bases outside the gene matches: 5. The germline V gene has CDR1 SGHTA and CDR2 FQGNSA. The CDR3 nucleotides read TGTGCCAGCAGCTTAGCTCAGGGGGCGCAGACTGAAGCTTTCTTT. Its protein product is CASSLAQGAQTEAFF.

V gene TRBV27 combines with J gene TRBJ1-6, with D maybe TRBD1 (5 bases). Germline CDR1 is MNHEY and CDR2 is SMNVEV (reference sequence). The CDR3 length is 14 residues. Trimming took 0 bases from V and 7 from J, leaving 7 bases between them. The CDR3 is CASSLSGGNSPLHF. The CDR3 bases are TGTGCCAGCAGTTTATCGGGGGGAAATTCACCCCTCCACTTT.

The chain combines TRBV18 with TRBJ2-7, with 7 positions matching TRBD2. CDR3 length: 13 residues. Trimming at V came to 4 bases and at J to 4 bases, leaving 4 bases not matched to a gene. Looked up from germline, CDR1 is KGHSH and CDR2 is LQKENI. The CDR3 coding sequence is TGTGCCAGCTCACGGGGACTACTGTACGAGCAGTACTTC. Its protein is CASSRGLLYEQYF.

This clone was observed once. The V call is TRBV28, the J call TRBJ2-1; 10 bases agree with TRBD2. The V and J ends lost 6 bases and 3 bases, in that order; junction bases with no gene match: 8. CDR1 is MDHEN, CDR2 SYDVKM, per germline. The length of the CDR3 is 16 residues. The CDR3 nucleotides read TGTGCCAGCAGAAGTTTAGTAGCGGGGGGCTACAATGAGCAGTTCTTC. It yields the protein CASRSLVAGGYNEQFF.

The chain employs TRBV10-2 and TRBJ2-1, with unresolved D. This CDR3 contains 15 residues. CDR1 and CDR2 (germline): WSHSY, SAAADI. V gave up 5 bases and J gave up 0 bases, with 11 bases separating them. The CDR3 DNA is TGCGCCAGCAGTTCCAGTTGGAGCTCCTACAATGAGCAGTTCTTC. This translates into CASSSSWSSYNEQFF.

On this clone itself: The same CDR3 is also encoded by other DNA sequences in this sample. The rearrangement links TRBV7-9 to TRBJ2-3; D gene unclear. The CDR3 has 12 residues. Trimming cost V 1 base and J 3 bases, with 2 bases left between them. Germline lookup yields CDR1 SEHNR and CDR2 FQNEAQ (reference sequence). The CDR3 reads CASSLETDTQYF. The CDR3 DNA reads TGTGCCAGCAGCTTAGAGACAGATACGCAGTATTTT.